The following is a T cell receptor (beta chain) sequence with its context. Using immunoSEQ multiplex PCR, the repertoire was profiled, and TCRdb retains in-frame clones only, with some absent. Altogether 100,000 to 110,000 clones are present, 88% being singletons, with the ten largest covering 5%. This sample was included in a study of blood T cell repertoires in COVID-19. Study details: T cells, B-cell-depleted T cells, or PBMCs supplied cDNA or gDNA.

This CDR3 region has 14 residues. Germline loops: CDR1 MNHNY, CDR2 SVGAGI (reference sequence). Trimming took off 0 bases at V and 3 bases at J, with 8 bases between the two ends. Sequencing input: peripheral blood. The receptor was isolated from a human donor in a cohort sampled during active COVID-19. The chain has TRBV6-6 and TRBJ1-2; the D gene is possibly TRBD1 (5 bases). The CDR3 DNA is TGTGCCAGCAGTTACTCGACAGATTACTATGGCTACACCTTC. Translating gives CASSYSTDYYGYTF.